This is a list of T cell receptor beta chains from one sample in a study of shared clonotypes between healthy human individuals. Repertoires were generated with immunoSEQ multiplex PCR, while TCRdb's copy carries only in-frame clones and drops some. Found here are roughly 770,000 clones, around 96% of them singletons; the top ten hold less than 0.25%. The sequencing sample was made of naive CD8+ T cells sorted from blood. The receptors here all came from a man aged 25 to 45 in good health. Each CDR3 is given without its conserved first and last residue. Expanded clones get a size class; other rows say once, few or many, or leave the size out.

ASSQTGFSYEQY,.,TRBV14
ASGAGAGTEAF,.,TRBV7-6
ASSAGLAGVPSYNEQF,.,TRBV9
SAVRDSRQF,.,TRBV20-1
ASSPRSQETQY,.,TRBV9
ASSLVSSDEQY,.,TRBV7-6
ASSLGTSGRSSYEQY,.,TRBV7-9
ASSTRRKRQGWYGYT,.,TRBV21-1
ASSGMGLYNEQF,.,TRBV6-1
ASSLVAGGLRNEQF,.,TRBV5-8
ASSLRPGLAGDEQF,.,TRBV5-1
ASSERGSAYEQY,.,TRBV2
ASMINTEAF,once,TRBV25-1
ASSLSVAQETQY,.,TRBV27
ASSLAHLTGGAALPGYT,.,TRBV5-4
ASSLGGLAIPYEQY,.,TRBV7-2
ASSLGTGSYNEQF,.,TRBV7-6
ATSRVGQGHGYT,once,TRBV15
ASSVGGAGDTQY,.,TRBV9
ASSHGLHSSYEQY,.,TRBV5-8
ASSDNSGRAGEQF,.,TRBV11-3
ASSLAGTGSNQPQH,.,TRBV7-9
ASSWTGDNEQF,.,TRBV27
ASSEEDRSYNEQF,.,TRBV6-1
ASSPGEYGREQY,.,TRBV2
ASSAEGVYEQY,.,TRBV9
ASRPWGGPTDTQY,.,TRBV5-1
ASSERQGAADTQY,.,TRBV2
ASSFGTAYEQY,.,TRBV5-1
ASIRLAGASDTQY,once,TRBV11-2
ASSQGDNQETQY,.,TRBV14
ASLSQGEYNEQF,.,TRBV18
ASSLGGAYSPTDTQY,once,TRBV27
ASSLYNSDDEQF,.,TRBV11-3
ASSLGGQISSNQPQH,.,TRBV5-8
ASSLPQPDTQY,.,TRBV4-1
ASSYGALGSYEQY,.,TRBV6-5
ASSLSAGTGAYEQY,once,TRBV28
ASSLLRTGVMNTEAF,.,TRBV28
ASRGYKDNEQF,.,TRBV6-6
ASSSTVDQPQH,.,TRBV27
SVEGTNTGELF,once,TRBV29-1
ASTSTGYDYYGYT,once,TRBV7-9
ASSLSFFTGGGQPQH,.,TRBV27
ASSPLAGNNEQF,once,TRBV7-9
ASSQFLGHMYEQY,.,TRBV4-3
ASSRPPSDTQY,.,TRBV7-2
ASSVAPGAYNEQF,.,TRBV5-6
ASSLAGANVLT,.,TRBV13
ASSYWDSHYSNQPQH,.,TRBV6-4
ASSFLQEANYT,few,TRBV27
ASSGLDLAANYEQY,.,TRBV5-1
SVVNGRGTDTQY,.,TRBV29-1
ASSLRSGHGYT,.,TRBV28
ASSTTRKVTGELF,.,TRBV27
ASSRSFEQY,.,TRBV7-9
ASSLIAEEGEETQY,.,TRBV27
ASSQFTENTEAF,.,TRBV4-1